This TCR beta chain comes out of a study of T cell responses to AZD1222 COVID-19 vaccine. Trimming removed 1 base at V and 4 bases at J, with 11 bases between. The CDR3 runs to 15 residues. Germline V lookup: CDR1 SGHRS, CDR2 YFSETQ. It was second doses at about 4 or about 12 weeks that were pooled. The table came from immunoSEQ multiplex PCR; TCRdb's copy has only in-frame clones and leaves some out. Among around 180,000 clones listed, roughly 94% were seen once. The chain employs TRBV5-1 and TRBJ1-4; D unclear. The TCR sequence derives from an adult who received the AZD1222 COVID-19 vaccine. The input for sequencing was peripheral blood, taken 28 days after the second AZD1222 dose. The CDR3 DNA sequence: TGCGCCAGCAGCTTGAGAGGGCAGGATAATGAAAAACTGTTTTTT. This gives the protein CASSLRGQDNEKLFF.